The following is a T cell receptor (beta chain) sequence with its context. No antigen is known for it. Germline CDR1 and CDR2: LNHDA and SQIVND (reference sequence). V was pared by 5 bases and J by 5 bases, with 18 bases of the junction left unmatched. The CDR3 runs 18 residues. The beta constant-region primer was an equimolar mix of two oligonucleotides covering TRBC1 and TRBC2. Four rounds of PCR amplified the ligated cDNA using nested alpha and beta constant-region primers plus SP2. A 12-nucleotide UMI and the SP2 primer were added to the cDNA 3' end by oligonucleotide ligation. MiXCR, applied by TCRdb to the UMI-ligation and nested PCR reads, yields one record per CDR3 protein. The table includes over 110,000 distinct CDR3 sequences, approximately 18% detected once. The sample originates from a study of naive and memory T cell subsets. Study outcomes and limitations: No ground truth validated the naive and memory repertoire findings. Especially in CD8 cells, naive repertoires contained a few larger clonotypes, possibly CD45RA-re-expressing memory cells.

After the first PCR, alpha and beta chain libraries were processed separately. The source of this sequence is a human donor in good health. The sample comprised naive CD8+ T cells from blood. The chain is built from TRBV19 and TRBJ2-5; 9 bases map to TRBD2. CDR3 residues: CASSPFGVSAGGMETQYF. In nucleotides, the CDR3 is TGTGCCAGTAGTCCCTTCGGCGTGTCAGCGGGAGGTATGGAGACCCAGTACTTC.